These 19 T cell receptor beta chains were all obtained from the same sample, sequenced in a study of blood T cell repertoires in COVID-19. Sequenced by immunoSEQ multiplex PCR; TCRdb stores in-frame clones only, minus some. The data show fewer than 130,000 clones, with 69% seen just once and approximately 5.9% held by the top ten. The sequenced sample was peripheral blood. The receptors here all came from a man older than 75 with acute or convalescent COVID-19.

This chain uses TRBV4-3 with TRBJ2-3, with 7 bases that match TRBD2. This CDR3 has 16 amino acids. Germline V lookup: CDR1 LGHNA, CDR2 YSLEER. Trimming took 0 bases from V and 1 from J; bases not matched to a gene: 4. The CDR3 loop is CASSQEQTSGTDTQYF. The DNA for the CDR3 is TGCGCCAGCAGCCAAGAACAAACTAGCGGCACAGATACGCAGTATTTT.

Worth noting for this clone: The sample contains more than one DNA sequence encoding this CDR3. The chain carries TRBV6-5 and TRBJ1-2; tentatively, D is TRBD1 (5 bases). CDR1 and CDR2 from the germline V gene are MNHEY and SVGAGI. The CDR3 runs 13 residues. V shed 6 bases and J shed 5 bases, with 13 bases lying between them. The CDR3 DNA reads as TGTGCCAGCAGCCCCCGGACAAGATATGGCTACACCTTC. Protein: CASSPRTRYGYTF.

The V call is TRBV6-5, the J call TRBJ2-5, with D perhaps matching TRBD1 (7 bases). Trimming removed 4 bases at V and 5 bases at J, with 20 bases between. The germline CDR1 and CDR2 sequences are MNHEY and SVGAGI. The length of the CDR3 is 16 residues. CDR3 bases: TGTGCCAGCAGTTCCCCGATCACGACAGGGAGGGAGACCCAGTACTTC. This codes for CASSSPITTGRETQYF.

CDR3 protein: CASSVAASGYNEQFF. CDR3 sequence (DNA): TGTGCCAGCAGCGTAGCGGCTAGCGGCTACAATGAGCAGTTCTTC. The J gene is TRBJ2-1, the V gene TRBV9; 7 bases line up with TRBD2. The V gene's germline CDR1 is SGDLS and CDR2 YYNGEE. This CDR3 has 15 residues. The J segment lost 3 bases and the V segment lost 0 bases, leaving 3 bases of the junction unmatched.

This clone showed up just a few times. The chain recombines TRBV6-2 or TRBV6-3 with TRBJ2-2; 8 bases are a match to TRBD1. The CDR3 has 14 residues. Unmatched junction bases numbered 2, after V lost 5 bases and J lost 3 bases. Germline CDR1 and CDR2: MNHEY and SVGEGT. The DNA for the CDR3 is TGTGCCAGCAGTGCAGGGGGCTACACCGGGGAGCTGTTTTTT. Amino acids: CASSAGGYTGELFF.

On this clone: One junction end does not reproduce the germline sequence, and a read error may be involved. The rearrangement uses TRBV2 and TRBJ2-2; 9 bases fit TRBD2. Germline V lookup: CDR1 SNHLY, CDR2 FYNNEI. The CDR3 covers 16 residues. The CDR3 DNA sequence: TGTGCCAGCAGTAAAGCGGGAGGAACAAACACCGGGGAGCTGTTTTTT. It encodes CASSKAGGTNTGELFF.

In its sample, this clone was seen once. This chain uses TRBV27 with TRBJ2-7; TRBD1 matches 8 bases. This CDR3 comprises 14 residues. Unmatched junction bases numbered 8, after V lost 3 bases and J lost 7 bases. Germline loops: CDR1 MNHEY, CDR2 SMNVEV (reference sequence). The CDR3: CASSLGQGAVEQYF. In DNA form, the CDR3 reads TGTGCCAGCAGTTTGGGGCAGGGGGCGGTTGAGCAGTACTTC.

The V and J genes are TRBV5-1 and TRBJ2-1; tentatively, D is TRBD1 (5 bases). Germline CDR1 SGHRS, CDR2 YFSETQ. V was cut by 0 bases and J by 4 bases, with 8 bases left in between. CDR3 size: 14 residues. CDR3 nucleotide sequence: TGCGCCAGCAGCTTGGGTCAGGGTTACAATGAGCAGTTCTTC. Translating it yields CASSLGQGYNEQFF.

The V and J genes are TRBV4-1 and TRBJ2-7; TRBD2 aligns across 13 bases. V was pared by 4 bases and J by 4 bases, with 7 bases of the junction left unmatched. CDR1 is MGHRA, CDR2 YSYEKL, per germline. This CDR3 has 16 amino acids. The CDR3 spells CASSPRLAGGLYEQYF. The CDR3 DNA follows: TGCGCCAGCAGCCCGCGACTAGCGGGAGGTCTGTACGAGCAGTACTTC.

This chain connects TRBV5-4 to TRBJ1-4; 8 nucleotides match TRBD1. CDR3 length equals 14 residues. V shed 9 bases and J 8 bases; nucleotides not matched to a gene: 12. CDR1 is SGHNT and CDR2 is YYREEE in the germline V gene (reference sequence). CDR3 sequence: CATYLQGDGEKLFF. The DNA of the CDR3 is TGTGCCACCTACTTACAGGGGGATGGAGAAAAACTGTTTTTT.

V gene TRBV2 combines with J gene TRBJ1-4; D is unclear. The germline V gene encodes CDR1 SNHLY and CDR2 FYNNEI. The CDR3 has 15 residues. The ends were cut back, 6 bases at V and 8 bases at J, with 19 bases in the middle. The CDR3 here is CASRGSGLREEKLFF. Here the CDR3 DNA reads TGTGCCAGCAGGGGGTCCGGGCTCCGGGAGGAAAAACTGTTTTTT.

There are a few counts of this clone. The rearrangement links TRBV28 to TRBJ2-7; 7 bases line up with TRBD1. This CDR3 is built from 16 residues. Germline-derived CDR1 and CDR2 are MDHEN and SYDVKM. V was clipped by 5 bases and J by 2 bases; unmatched bases: 12. The CDR3 protein is CASSAIGGPLTYEQYF. The CDR3 DNA sequence: TGTGCCAGCAGTGCGATAGGGGGCCCCTTGACCTACGAGCAGTACTTC.

The table lists this clone with a few counts. The chain uses TRBV3-1 (or the pseudogene TRBV3-2) and TRBJ2-2; 8 bases fit TRBD2. The length of the CDR3 is 16 residues. V shed 1 base, J shed 6 bases, and the junction held 7 bases outside the gene matches. Germline V gene lookup returns CDR1 LGHDT and CDR2 YNNKEL (reference sequence). The CDR3 sequence: CASSQVRAGVSGELFF. Here the CDR3 DNA reads TGTGCCAGCAGCCAAGTTCGAGCGGGAGTTTCCGGGGAGCTGTTTTTT.

This clone has just one count. The chain carries TRBV27 and TRBJ1-1, with 7 bases fitting TRBD1. Germline V gene data show CDR1 as MNHEY and CDR2 as SMNVEV (reference sequence). V lost 8 bases, J lost 4 bases, and 10 bases stayed unmatched. The CDR3 has 14 amino acids. This CDR3 is CASGRTGLATEAFF. The DNA for the CDR3 is TGTGCCAGCGGACGGACAGGCCTAGCCACTGAAGCTTTCTTT.

The rearrangement links TRBV23-1 to TRBJ2-2; possible D gene TRBD2, 6 bases. TRBV23-1 falls under the ORF class, with uncertain function. The CDR3 has 16 amino acids. Trimming pared 3 bases from V and 2 bases from J, leaving 13 bases between. The CDR3 sequence is CASSQGGERNTGELFF. In DNA form, the CDR3 reads TGCGCCAGCAGTCAGGGGGGAGAGAGAAACACCGGGGAGCTGTTTTTT.

The rearrangement joins TRBV4-3 to TRBJ2-7; 7 bases map to TRBD2. There are 15 residues in the CDR3. J was trimmed by 3 bases and V by 0 bases; bases with no gene match: 5. Germline values: CDR1 LGHNA, CDR2 YSLEER. For the CDR3, the DNA is TGCGCCAGCAGCCAAGAATGGTGGGAGGGCTACGAGCAGTACTTC. Translated, it gives CASSQEWWEGYEQYF.

The chain is built from TRBV18 and TRBJ1-2, with 9 bases identical to TRBD1. Trimming cost V 3 bases and J 6 bases; bases outside gene matches: 2. Germline assignment: CDR1 KGHSH and CDR2 LQKENI. CDR3 length: 13 amino acids. The CDR3 DNA reads TGTGCCAGCTCACCGGGACAGGGCCATGGCTACACCTTC. Translated, it gives CASSPGQGHGYTF.

A few counts support this clone. The gene calls are TRBV13 and TRBJ2-1, with 9 bases aligning to TRBD2. V shed 2 bases, J shed 6 bases, and the junction held 8 bases outside the gene matches. CDR1 and CDR2 (germline): PRHDT, FYEKMQ (reference sequence). The CDR3 runs 16 residues. The DNA of the CDR3 is TGTGCCAGCAGCTTACGGGTGCTAGCGGGGTTCAATGAGCAGTTCTTC. This codes for CASSLRVLAGFNEQFF.

This clone was counted between two and nine times. The chain recombines TRBV28 with TRBJ1-5, with D maybe TRBD1 (6 bases). The length of the CDR3 is 15 residues. CDR1 is MDHEN and CDR2 is SYDVKM in the germline V gene. Trimming removed 6 bases from V and 3 bases from J, with 15 bases in between. The CDR3 protein is CASSLGPGVNQPQHF. The CDR3 DNA is TGTGCCAGCAGCTTAGGGCCAGGGGTCAATCAGCCCCAGCATTTT.